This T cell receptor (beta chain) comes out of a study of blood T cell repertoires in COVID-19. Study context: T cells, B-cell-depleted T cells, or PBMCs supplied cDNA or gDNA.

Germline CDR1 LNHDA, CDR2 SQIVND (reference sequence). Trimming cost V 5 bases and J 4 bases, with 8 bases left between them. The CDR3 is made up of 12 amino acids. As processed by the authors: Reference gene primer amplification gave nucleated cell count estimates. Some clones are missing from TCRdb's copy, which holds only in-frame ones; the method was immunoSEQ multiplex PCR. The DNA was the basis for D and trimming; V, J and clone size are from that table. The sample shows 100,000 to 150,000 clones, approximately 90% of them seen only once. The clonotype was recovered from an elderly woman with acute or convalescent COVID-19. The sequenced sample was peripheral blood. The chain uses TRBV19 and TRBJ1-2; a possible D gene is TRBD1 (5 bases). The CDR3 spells CASSRGGYGYTF. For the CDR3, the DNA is TGTGCCAGTAGTCGGGGGGGCTATGGCTACACCTTC.